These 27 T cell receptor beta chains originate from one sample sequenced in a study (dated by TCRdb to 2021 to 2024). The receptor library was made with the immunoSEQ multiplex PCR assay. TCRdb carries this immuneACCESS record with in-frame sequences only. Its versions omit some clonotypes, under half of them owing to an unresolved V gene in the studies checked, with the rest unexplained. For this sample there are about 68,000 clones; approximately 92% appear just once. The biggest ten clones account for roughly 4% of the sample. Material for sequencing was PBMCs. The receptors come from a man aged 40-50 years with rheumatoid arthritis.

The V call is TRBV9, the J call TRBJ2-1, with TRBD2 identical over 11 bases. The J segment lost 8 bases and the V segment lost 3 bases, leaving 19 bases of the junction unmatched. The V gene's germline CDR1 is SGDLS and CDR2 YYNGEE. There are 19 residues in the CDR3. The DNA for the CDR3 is TGTGCCAGCAGCGCATTTCCGGGGACTAGCGGTACTTTCCGGGATGAGCAGTTCTTC. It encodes CASSAFPGTSGTFRDEQFF.

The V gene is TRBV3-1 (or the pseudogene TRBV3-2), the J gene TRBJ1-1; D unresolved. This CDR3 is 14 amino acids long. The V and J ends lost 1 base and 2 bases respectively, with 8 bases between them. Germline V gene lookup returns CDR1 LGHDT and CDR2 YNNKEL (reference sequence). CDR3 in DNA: TGTGCCAGCAGCCAAGGTCGCAGTAACACTGAAGCTTTCTTT. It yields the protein CASSQGRSNTEAFF.

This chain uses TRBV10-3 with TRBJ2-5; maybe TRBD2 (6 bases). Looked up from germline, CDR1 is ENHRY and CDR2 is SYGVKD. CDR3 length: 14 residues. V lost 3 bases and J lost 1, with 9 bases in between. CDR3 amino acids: CAISDLAVQETQYF. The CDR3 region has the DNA TGTGCCATCAGTGATTTAGCGGTCCAAGAGACCCAGTACTTC.

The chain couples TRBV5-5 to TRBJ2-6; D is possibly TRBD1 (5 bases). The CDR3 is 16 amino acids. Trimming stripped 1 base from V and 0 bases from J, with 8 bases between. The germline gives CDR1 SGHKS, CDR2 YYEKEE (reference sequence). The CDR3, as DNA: TGTGCCAGCAGCTTGCCAGACAGCTCTGGGGCCAACGTCCTGACTTTC. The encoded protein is CASSLPDSSGANVLTF. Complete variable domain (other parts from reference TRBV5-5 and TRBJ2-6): DAGVTQSPTHLIKTRGQQVTLRCSPISGHKSVSWYQQVLGQGPQFIFQYYEKEERGRGNFPDRFSARQFPNYSSELNVNALLLGDSALYLCASSLPDSSGANVLTFGAGSRLTVL.

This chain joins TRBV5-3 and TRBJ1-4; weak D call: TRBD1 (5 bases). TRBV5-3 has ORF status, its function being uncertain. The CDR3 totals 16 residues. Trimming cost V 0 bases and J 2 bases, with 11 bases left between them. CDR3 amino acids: CARSLGDPGTNEKLFF. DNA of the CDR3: TGTGCCAGAAGCTTGGGGGACCCAGGGACTAATGAAAAACTGTTTTTT.

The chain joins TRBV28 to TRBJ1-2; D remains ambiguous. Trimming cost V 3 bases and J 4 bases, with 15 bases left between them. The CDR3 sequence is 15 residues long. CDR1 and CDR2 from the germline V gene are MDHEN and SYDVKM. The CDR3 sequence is CASSFPGADGYGYTF. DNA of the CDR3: TGTGCCAGCAGTTTCCCCGGAGCAGATGGCTATGGCTACACCTTC.

The CDR3 protein is CASSMGQGTETQYF. The CDR3 region has the DNA TGTGCCAGTAGTATGGGACAGGGGACGGAGACCCAGTACTTC. The chain uses TRBV19 and TRBJ2-5; the match to TRBD1 covers 10 bases. The CDR3 covers 14 residues. J lost 5 bases, V lost 3 bases, and 3 bases had no gene match. In germline, CDR1 is LNHDA, CDR2 SQIVND (reference sequence).

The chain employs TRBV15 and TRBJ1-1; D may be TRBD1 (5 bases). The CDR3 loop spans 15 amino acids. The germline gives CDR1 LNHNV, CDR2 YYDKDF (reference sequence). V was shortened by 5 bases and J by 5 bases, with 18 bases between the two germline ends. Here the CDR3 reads CATSWDGAGGTEAFF. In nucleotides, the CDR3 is TGTGCCACCAGCTGGGACGGGGCTGGGGGTACTGAAGCTTTCTTT.

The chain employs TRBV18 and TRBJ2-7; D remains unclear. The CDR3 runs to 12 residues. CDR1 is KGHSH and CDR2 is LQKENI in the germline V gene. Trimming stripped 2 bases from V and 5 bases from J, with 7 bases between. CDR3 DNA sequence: TGTGCCAGCTCACCAGGGGTTAACGAGCAGTACTTC. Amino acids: CASSPGVNEQYF.

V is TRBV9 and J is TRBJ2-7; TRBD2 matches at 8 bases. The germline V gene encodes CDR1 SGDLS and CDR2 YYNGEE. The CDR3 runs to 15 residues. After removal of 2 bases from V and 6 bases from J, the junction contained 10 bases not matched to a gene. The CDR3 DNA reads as TGTGCCAGCAGCGTCGACCTGGCTGCGGGGGGCGAGCAGTACTTC. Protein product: CASSVDLAAGGEQYF.

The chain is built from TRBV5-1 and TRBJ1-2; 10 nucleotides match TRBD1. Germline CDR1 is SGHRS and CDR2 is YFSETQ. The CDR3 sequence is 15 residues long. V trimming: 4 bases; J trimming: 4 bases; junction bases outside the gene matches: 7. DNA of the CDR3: TGCGCCAGCAGCCCGACAGGGGGCAGCGGCTATGGCTACACCTTC. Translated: CASSPTGGSGYGYTF. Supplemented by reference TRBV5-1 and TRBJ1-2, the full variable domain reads KAGVTQTPRYLIKTRGQQVTLSCSPISGHRSVSWYQQTPGQGLQFLFEYFSETQRNKGNFPGRFSGRQFSNSRSEMNVSTLELGDSALYLCASSPTGGSGYGYTFGSGTRLTVV.

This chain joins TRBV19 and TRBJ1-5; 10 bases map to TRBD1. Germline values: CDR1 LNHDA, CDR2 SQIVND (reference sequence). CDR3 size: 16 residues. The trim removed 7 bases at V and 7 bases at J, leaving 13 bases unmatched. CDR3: CASTDRGQGFQQPQHF. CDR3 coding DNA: TGTGCCAGTACCGATCGGGGACAGGGGTTCCAACAGCCCCAGCATTTT. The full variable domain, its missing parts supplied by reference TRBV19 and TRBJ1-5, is DGGITQSPKYLFRKEGQNVTLSCEQNLNHDAMYWYRQDPGQGLRLIYYSQIVNDFQKGDIAEGYSVSREKKESFPLTVTSAQKNPTAFYLCASTDRGQGFQQPQHFGDGTRLSIL.

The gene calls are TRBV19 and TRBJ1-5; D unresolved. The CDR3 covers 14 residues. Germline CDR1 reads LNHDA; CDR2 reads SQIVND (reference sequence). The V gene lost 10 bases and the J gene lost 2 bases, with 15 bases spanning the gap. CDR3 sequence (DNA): TGTGCCACCCTGCAAGCGGCGGGCAATCAGCCCCAGCATTTT. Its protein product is CATLQAAGNQPQHF.

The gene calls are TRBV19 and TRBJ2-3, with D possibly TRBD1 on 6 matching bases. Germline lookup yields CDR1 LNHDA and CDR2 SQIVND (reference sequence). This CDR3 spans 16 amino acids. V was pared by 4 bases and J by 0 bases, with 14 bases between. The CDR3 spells CASSTLGQQSTDTQYF. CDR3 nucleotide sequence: TGTGCCAGTAGTACCCTAGGACAGCAAAGCACAGATACGCAGTATTTT.

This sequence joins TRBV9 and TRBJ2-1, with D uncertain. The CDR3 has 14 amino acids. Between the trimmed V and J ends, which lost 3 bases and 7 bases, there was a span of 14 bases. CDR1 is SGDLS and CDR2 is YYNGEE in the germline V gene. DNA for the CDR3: TGTGCCAGCAGCGCCCAACTATCTGCGAATGAGCAGTTCTTC. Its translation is CASSAQLSANEQFF.

For the CDR3, the DNA is TGTGCCAGCATGGCGGGAAAAGAGACCCAGTACTTC. Translated, it gives CASMAGKETQYF. This chain joins TRBV28 and TRBJ2-5; D is perhaps TRBD2 (6 bases). Germline V gene data show CDR1 as MDHEN and CDR2 as SYDVKM. The CDR3 runs 12 residues. Trimming took off 7 bases at V and 3 bases at J, with 9 bases between the two ends.

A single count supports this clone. CDR3: CSVGLTGTVGNTIYF. For the CDR3, the DNA is TGCAGCGTTGGCCTAACAGGGACGGTTGGAAACACCATATATTTT. This chain uses TRBV29-1 with TRBJ1-3, with D perhaps TRBD1 (6 bases). The CDR3 spans 15 residues. Trimming took 4 bases from V and 3 from J, leaving 16 bases between them. Germline CDR1 and CDR2: SQVTM and ANQGSEA.

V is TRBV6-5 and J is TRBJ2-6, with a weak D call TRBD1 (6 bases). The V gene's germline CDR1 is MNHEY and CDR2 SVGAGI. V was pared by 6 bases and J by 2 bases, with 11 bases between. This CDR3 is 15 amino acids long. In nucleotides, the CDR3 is TGTGCCAGCAGGATAGGGGACACTGGGGCCAACGTCCTGACTTTC. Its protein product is CASRIGDTGANVLTF.

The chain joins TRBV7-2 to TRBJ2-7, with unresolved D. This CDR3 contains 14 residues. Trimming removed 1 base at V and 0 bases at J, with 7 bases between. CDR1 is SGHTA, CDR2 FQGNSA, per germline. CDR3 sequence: CASSLGPSSYEQYF. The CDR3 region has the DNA TGTGCCAGCAGCTTAGGGCCGAGCTCCTACGAGCAGTACTTC.

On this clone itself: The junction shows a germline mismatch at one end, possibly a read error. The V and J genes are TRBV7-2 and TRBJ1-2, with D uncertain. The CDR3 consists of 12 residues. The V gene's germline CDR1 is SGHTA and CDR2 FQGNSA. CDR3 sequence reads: CASSRLGTTLDF. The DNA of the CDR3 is TGTGCCAGCAGCCGCCTCGGAACAACACTGGACTTC.

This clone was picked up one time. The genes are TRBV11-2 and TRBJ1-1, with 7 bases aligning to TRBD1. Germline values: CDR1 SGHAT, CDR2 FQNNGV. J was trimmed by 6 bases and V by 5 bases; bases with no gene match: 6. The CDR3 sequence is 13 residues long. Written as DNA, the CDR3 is TGTGCCAGCAGCCAGGGGGTCGGCGCTGAAGCTTTCTTT. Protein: CASSQGVGAEAFF.

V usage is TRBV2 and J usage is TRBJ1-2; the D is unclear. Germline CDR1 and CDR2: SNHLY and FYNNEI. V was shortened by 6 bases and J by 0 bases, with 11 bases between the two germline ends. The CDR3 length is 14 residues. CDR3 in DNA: TGTGCCAGCAGGGCAGGCGAAGCTAACTATGGCTACACCTTC. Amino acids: CASRAGEANYGYTF.

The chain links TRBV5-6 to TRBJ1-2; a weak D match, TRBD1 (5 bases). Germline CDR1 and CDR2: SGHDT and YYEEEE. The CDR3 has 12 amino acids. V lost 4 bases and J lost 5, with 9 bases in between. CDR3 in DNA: TGTGCCAGCAGCGCGGGGCGGTATGGCTACACCTTC. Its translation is CASSAGRYGYTF.

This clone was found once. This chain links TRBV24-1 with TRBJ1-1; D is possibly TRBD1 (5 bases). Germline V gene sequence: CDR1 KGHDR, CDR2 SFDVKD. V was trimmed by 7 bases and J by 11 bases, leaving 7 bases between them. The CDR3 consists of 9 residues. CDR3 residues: CATRAGAFF. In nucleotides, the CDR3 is TGTGCCACCAGAGCAGGGGCTTTCTTT.

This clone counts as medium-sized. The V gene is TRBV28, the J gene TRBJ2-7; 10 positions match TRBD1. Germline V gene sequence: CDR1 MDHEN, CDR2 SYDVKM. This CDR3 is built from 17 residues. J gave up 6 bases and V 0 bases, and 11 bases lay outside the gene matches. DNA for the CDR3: TGTGCCAGCAGTTTATGGAGTAGCGGGACAGGGGAGACCGAGCAGTACTTC. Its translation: CASSLWSSGTGETEQYF.

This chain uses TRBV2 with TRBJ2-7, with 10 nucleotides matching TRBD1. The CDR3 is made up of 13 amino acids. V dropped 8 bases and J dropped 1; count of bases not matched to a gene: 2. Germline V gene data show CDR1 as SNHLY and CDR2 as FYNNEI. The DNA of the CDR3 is TGTGCCAGCGGGGGACAGGGGTCCTACGAGCAGTACTTC. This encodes CASGGQGSYEQYF.

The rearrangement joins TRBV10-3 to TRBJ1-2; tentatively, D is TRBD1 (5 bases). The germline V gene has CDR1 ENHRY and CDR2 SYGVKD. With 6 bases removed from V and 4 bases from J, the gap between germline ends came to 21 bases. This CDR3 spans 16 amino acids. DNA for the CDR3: TGTGCCATCAGCGGAACCCAGACAGACCGTCCCTATGGCTACACCTTC. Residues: CAISGTQTDRPYGYTF.